This T cell receptor beta chain came from a study of OX40 agonist ivuxolimab in advanced cancers. Study context: Administration of intravenous ivuxolimab to patients occurred every 2 weeks at 0.01 to 10 mg/kg. Hepatocellular carcinoma, melanoma, renal cell or head and neck cancer affected the dose-escalation patients. Notes on the study in general: Low normalized T-cell clonal expansion was also seen in some nonresponders. At 0.1 to 3.0 mg/kg, clonal expansion of CD4+ and CD8+ blood T cells had occurred by week 6.

The table came from immunoSEQ multiplex PCR; TCRdb's copy has only in-frame clones and leaves some out. The sample yields fewer than 90,000 clones, about nine tenths seen once. The germline V and J ends were trimmed by 4 bases and 4 bases, with 14 bases remaining between them. CDR1 and CDR2 from the germline V gene are SGDLS and YYNGEE. There are 15 residues in the CDR3. Points on this clone: Its target is unknown.

V usage is TRBV9 and J usage is TRBJ2-2, with D tentatively TRBD1 (6 bases). The sample was CD4+ or CD8+ T cells sorted from blood, taken in a trial of the OX40 agonist ivuxolimab. This sequence originates from an adult with an advanced solid tumor such as melanoma, head and neck, liver or kidney cancer. CDR3 protein: CASSPQTGLTGELFF. The CDR3 nucleotides read TGTGCCAGCAGCCCTCAAACAGGGCTCACCGGGGAGCTGTTTTTT.